These 17 T cell receptor beta chains share one sample of origin, sequenced in a study of T cell responses to AZD1222 COVID-19 vaccine. The protocol was immunoSEQ multiplex PCR, while the TCRdb copy is restricted to in-frame clones and leaves out a portion. In the table there are 150,000 or so clones, around 91% of which are singletons. The sample consisted of peripheral blood, taken 28 days after the second AZD1222 dose. The source of these receptors is an adult who received the AZD1222 COVID-19 vaccine.

The chain uses TRBV7-9 and TRBJ1-4; D is perhaps TRBD1 (5 bases). The germline V gene encodes CDR1 SEHNR and CDR2 FQNEAQ (reference sequence). This CDR3 is built from 15 residues. V lost 5 bases to trimming and J lost 7 bases, with 17 bases between them. The CDR3 protein is CASSPGENGVEKLFF. DNA of the CDR3: TGTGCCAGCAGCCCGGGGGAGAATGGGGTTGAAAAACTGTTTTTT.

This sequence joins TRBV5-1 and TRBJ1-4; D gene unclear. With 4 bases removed from V and 6 bases from J, the gap between germline ends came to 13 bases. The V gene's germline CDR1 is SGHRS and CDR2 YFSETQ. This CDR3 contains 14 residues. CDR3: CASSARGGDEKLFF. CDR3 nucleotides: TGCGCCAGCAGCGCCAGAGGCGGAGATGAAAAACTGTTTTTT.

The chain is built from TRBV5-6 and TRBJ2-7; D may be TRBD2 (5 bases). The CDR3 has 16 amino acids. The V end lost 0 bases, the J end lost 2 bases, and 15 bases lay between the germline ends. Germline V gene lookup returns CDR1 SGHDT and CDR2 YYEEEE. The DNA for the CDR3 is TGTGCCAGCAGCTTGGCGGGGATAGGGCAGACCTACGAGCAGTACTTC. This codes for CASSLAGIGQTYEQYF.

J is TRBJ1-6 and V is TRBV28; tentatively, D is TRBD1 (5 bases). Trimming stripped 3 bases from V and 0 bases from J, with 15 bases between. Per germline, CDR1 MDHEN and CDR2 SYDVKM. This CDR3 region has 18 residues. CDR3 in DNA: TGTGCCAGCAGTTTGATGATGGACACAGGCTCCTATAATTCACCCCTCCACTTT. Translated: CASSLMMDTGSYNSPLHF. Filled out from reference TRBV28 and TRBJ1-6, the complete variable domain reads DVKVTQSSRYLVKRTGEKVFLECVQDMDHENMFWYRQDPGLGLRLIYFSYDVKMKEKGDIPEGYSVSREKKERFSLILESASTNQTSMYLCASSLMMDTGSYNSPLHFGNGTRLTVT.

The chain employs TRBV9 and TRBJ2-7; D unresolved. The V gene lost 0 bases and the J gene lost 2 bases, with 12 bases spanning the gap. The CDR3 totals 15 residues. Germline CDR1 is SGDLS and CDR2 is YYNGEE. DNA of the CDR3: TGTGCCAGCAGCGTAGTTGGAGACTTTGCCTACGAGCAGTACTTC. It encodes CASSVVGDFAYEQYF.

The J gene is TRBJ2-1, the V gene TRBV7-2; D is undetermined. There are 14 residues in the CDR3. Trimming left V 5 bases short and J 9 bases short, with 17 bases between. Germline V gene sequence: CDR1 SGHTA, CDR2 FQGNSA. DNA for the CDR3: TGTGCCAGCAGCACGCCTCGGGCCATGGGTGAGCAGTTCTTC. It translates to CASSTPRAMGEQFF.

CDR3 in DNA: TGCGCCAGCAGCCCTAGCGGGGGGGCCGACGAGCAGTACTTC. Its protein product is CASSPSGGADEQYF. The genes are TRBV10-1 and TRBJ2-7, with 12 bases that match TRBD2. CDR1 is WNHNN and CDR2 is SYGVQD in the germline V gene (reference sequence). The length of the CDR3 is 14 residues. The trim removed 6 bases at V and 5 bases at J, leaving 5 bases unmatched.

This sequence joins TRBV5-1 and TRBJ1-2, with D uncertain. The CDR3 is 14 amino acids. Germline V gene sequence: CDR1 SGHRS, CDR2 YFSETQ. V gave up 2 bases and J gave up 5 bases, with 13 bases separating them. CDR3 protein: CASSLLTVEYGYTF. For the CDR3, the DNA is TGCGCCAGCAGCTTACTGACGGTGGAATATGGCTACACCTTC.

The chain is built from TRBV7-6 and TRBJ2-5, with D unresolved. The ends were cut back, 0 bases at V and 3 bases at J, with 14 bases in the middle. CDR3 length: 16 residues. CDR1 is SGHVS, CDR2 FNYEAQ, per germline. For the CDR3, the DNA is TGTGCCAGCAGCTTAGCCCCCGGGCCACCGAAAGAGACCCAGTACTTC. Translated: CASSLAPGPPKETQYF.

This rearrangement joins TRBV7-2 to TRBJ2-4; 12 bases agree with TRBD2. Per the germline V gene, CDR1 is SGHTA and CDR2 is FQGNSA. The length of the CDR3 is 19 residues. V was clipped by 0 bases and J by 3 bases; unmatched bases: 9. The DNA of the CDR3 is TGTGCCAGCAGCTTAGCTGTAGTTTCTAGCGGGAGGGACAAAAACATTCAGTACTTC. Its translation is CASSLAVVSSGRDKNIQYF. Full variable domain (rest looked up from reference TRBV7-2 and TRBJ2-4): GAGVSQSPSNKVTEKGKDVELRCDPISGHTALYWYRQSLGQGLEFLIYFQGNSAPDKSGLPSDRFSAERTGGSVSTLTIQRTQQEDSAVYLCASSLAVVSSGRDKNIQYFGAGTRLSVL.

This clone was detected only once. The chain links TRBV27 to TRBJ2-5, with 13 bases lining up with TRBD2. The CDR3 contains 17 residues. CDR1 MNHEY and CDR2 SMNVEV come from the germline V gene (reference sequence). With V trimmed by 0 bases and J by 0 bases, 1 base remained unmatched. CDR3 protein: CASSLSTSGGYQETQYF. DNA for the CDR3: TGTGCCAGCAGTTTATCGACTAGCGGGGGGTACCAAGAGACCCAGTACTTC.

This sequence joins TRBV11-3 and TRBJ2-1; 10 bases align to TRBD2. There are 15 residues in the CDR3. V dropped 5 bases and J dropped 6; count of bases not matched to a gene: 7. Germline V gene data show CDR1 as SGHNT and CDR2 as YENEEA. The CDR3 region has the DNA TGTGCCAGCAGCGAAGGGACTAGCGTTTCCAATGAGCAGTTCTTC. Amino acids: CASSEGTSVSNEQFF.

The chain is built from TRBV9 and TRBJ2-1; TRBD2 matches 7 bases. Germline CDR1 is SGDLS and CDR2 is YYNGEE. This CDR3 has 17 residues. V shed 3 bases and J 0 bases; nucleotides not matched to a gene: 9. DNA for the CDR3: TGTGCCAGCAGCGCCGGAATGCGGGGGAGCTCCTACAATGAGCAGTTCTTC. Encoded protein: CASSAGMRGSSYNEQFF.

The genes are TRBV28 and TRBJ1-3; D is possibly TRBD1 (5 bases). The CDR3 is 14 residues long. The germline V gene encodes CDR1 MDHEN and CDR2 SYDVKM. Trimming stripped 3 bases from V and 1 base from J, with 7 bases between. CDR3 DNA sequence: TGTGCCAGCAGTTTTGGGGGATCTGGAAACACCATATATTTT. This sequence encodes CASSFGGSGNTIYF.

This clone is a singleton in its sample. V and J are TRBV14 and TRBJ1-2, with D unclear. The germline CDR1 and CDR2 sequences are SGHDN and FVKESK. The ends were cut back, 0 bases at V and 5 bases at J, with 7 bases in the middle. CDR3 length equals 13 residues. The chain's CDR3 is CASSQDRVYGYTF. CDR3 nucleotides: TGTGCCAGCAGCCAAGATAGGGTGTATGGCTACACCTTC.

As for this clone: Mismatch with germline at one junction end may stem from a read error. The chain combines TRBV12-3 or TRBV12-4 with TRBJ1-2; no firm D call. This CDR3 is 13 amino acids long. The CDR3 sequence: CASTLRGNYGYTF. Written as DNA, the CDR3 is TGTGCCAGCACTTTAAGAGGGAACTATGGCTACACCTTC.

The gene calls are TRBV7-6 and TRBJ1-6, with TRBD1 matching 8 bases. The CDR3 loop spans 15 amino acids. CDR1 is SGHVS, CDR2 FNYEAQ, per germline. Losses at the gene ends were 2 bases for V and 9 bases for J; bases not matched to a gene: 6. The DNA of the CDR3 is TGTGCCAGCAGCTTAAAAAGGGACAGGCTTTCACCCCTCCACTTT. This codes for CASSLKRDRLSPLHF.